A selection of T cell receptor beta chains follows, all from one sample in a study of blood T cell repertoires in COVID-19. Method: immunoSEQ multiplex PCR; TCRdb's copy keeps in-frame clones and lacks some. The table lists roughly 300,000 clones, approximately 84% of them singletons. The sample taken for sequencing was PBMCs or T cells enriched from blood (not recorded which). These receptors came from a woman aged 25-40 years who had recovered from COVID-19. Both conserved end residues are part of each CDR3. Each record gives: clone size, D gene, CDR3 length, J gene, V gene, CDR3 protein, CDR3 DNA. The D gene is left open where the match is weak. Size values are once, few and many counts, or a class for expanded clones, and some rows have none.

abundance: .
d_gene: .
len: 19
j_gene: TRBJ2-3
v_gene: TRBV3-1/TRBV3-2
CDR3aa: CASSHLMGAGVFSPDTQYF
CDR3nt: TGTGCCAGCAGCCATCTTATGGGGGCGGGAGTATTCTCCCCCGATACGCAGTATTTT

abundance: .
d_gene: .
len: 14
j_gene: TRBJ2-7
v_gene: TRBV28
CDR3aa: CASQGHISSYEQYF
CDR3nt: TGTGCCAGTCAAGGACACATATCTTCCTACGAGCAGTACTTC

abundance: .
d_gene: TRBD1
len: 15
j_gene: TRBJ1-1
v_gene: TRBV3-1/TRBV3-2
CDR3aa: CASSQPGQGMVEAFF
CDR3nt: TGTGCCAGCAGCCAGCCGGGACAGGGGATGGTTGAAGCTTTCTTT

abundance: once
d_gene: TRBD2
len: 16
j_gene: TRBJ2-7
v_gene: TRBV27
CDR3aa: CASSLSTSGSSYEQYF
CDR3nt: TGTGCCAGCAGTTTATCAACTAGCGGGAGCTCCTACGAGCAGTACTTC

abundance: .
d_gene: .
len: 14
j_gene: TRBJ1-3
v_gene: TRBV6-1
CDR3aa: CASSENRSGNTIYF
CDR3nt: TGTGCCAGCAGTGAAAATCGCTCTGGAAACACCATATATTTT

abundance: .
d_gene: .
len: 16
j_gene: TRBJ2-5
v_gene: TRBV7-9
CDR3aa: CASSPSRRGVSETQYF
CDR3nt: TGTGCCAGCAGCCCCTCCCGCCGCGGGGTTTCGGAGACCCAGTACTTC

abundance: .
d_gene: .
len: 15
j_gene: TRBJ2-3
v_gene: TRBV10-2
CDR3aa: CASSNGIRTKNTQYF
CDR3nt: TGCGCCAGCAGTAATGGAATACGGACAAAGAATACGCAGTATTTT

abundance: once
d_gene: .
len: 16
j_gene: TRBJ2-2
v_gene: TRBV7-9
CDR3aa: CASSERQRGNTGELFF
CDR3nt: TGTGCCAGCAGCGAAAGGCAAAGGGGGAACACCGGGGAGCTGTTTTTT

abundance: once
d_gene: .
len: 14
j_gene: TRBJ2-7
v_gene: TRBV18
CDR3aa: CASSPQKTGYEQYF
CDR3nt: TGTGCCAGCTCACCACAGAAGACAGGCTACGAGCAGTACTTC

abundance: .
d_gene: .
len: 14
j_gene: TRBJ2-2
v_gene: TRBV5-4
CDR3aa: CASSVGQNTGELFF
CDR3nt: TGTGCCAGCAGCGTGGGACAGAACACCGGGGAGCTGTTTTTT

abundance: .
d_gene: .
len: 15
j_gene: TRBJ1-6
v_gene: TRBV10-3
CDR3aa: CAISESGGGQSPLHF
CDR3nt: TGTGCCATCAGTGAGTCGGGGGGTGGTCAATCACCCCTCCACTTT

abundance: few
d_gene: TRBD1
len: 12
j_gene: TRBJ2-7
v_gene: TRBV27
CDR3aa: CAGSDRTHEQYF
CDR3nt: TGTGCCGGATCGGACAGGACCCACGAGCAGTACTTC

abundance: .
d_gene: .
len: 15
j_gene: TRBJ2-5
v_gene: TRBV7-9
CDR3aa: CASRPSGQTYGDQYF
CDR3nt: TGTGCCAGCAGACCTTCTGGACAGACCTACGGGGACCAGTACTTC

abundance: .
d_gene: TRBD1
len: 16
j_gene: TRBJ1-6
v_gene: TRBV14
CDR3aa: CASSPLVTGGNSPLHF
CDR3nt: TGTGCCAGCAGCCCCCTTGTGACAGGGGGTAATTCACCCCTCCACTTT

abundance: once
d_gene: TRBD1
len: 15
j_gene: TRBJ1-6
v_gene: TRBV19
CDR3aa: CASSPTGSSGSPLHF
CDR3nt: TGTGCCAGTAGCCCGACAGGGTCAAGCGGATCACCCCTCCACTTT

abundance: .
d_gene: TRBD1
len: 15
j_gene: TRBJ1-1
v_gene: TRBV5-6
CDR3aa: CASSSKDRANTEAFF
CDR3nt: TGTGCCAGCAGCTCCAAAGACAGGGCGAACACTGAAGCTTTCTTT

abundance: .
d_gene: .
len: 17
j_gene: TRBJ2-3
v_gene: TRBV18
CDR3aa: CASSPMRAAQKSDTQYF
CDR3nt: TGTGCCAGCTCACCAATGCGTGCGGCTCAGAAATCAGATACGCAGTATTTT

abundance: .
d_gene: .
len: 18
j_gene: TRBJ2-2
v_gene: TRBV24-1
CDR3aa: CATSDTSRGSPRSGELFF
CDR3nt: TGTGCCACCAGTGATACTAGCCGTGGGAGCCCAAGATCCGGGGAGCTGTTTTTT

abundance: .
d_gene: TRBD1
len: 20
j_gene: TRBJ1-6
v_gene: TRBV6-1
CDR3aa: CASSEAPPGTGRVFYSPLHF
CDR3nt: TGTGCCAGCAGTGAAGCCCCCCCCGGGACAGGGCGAGTATTTTATTCACCCCTCCACTTT

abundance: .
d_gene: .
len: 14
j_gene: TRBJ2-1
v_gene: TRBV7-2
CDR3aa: CASNPVRDYNEQFF
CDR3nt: TGTGCCAGCAACCCCGTTCGAGACTACAATGAGCAGTTCTTC

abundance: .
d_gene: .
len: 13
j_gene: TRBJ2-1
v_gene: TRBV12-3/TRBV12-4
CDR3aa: CASSNGAYNEQFF
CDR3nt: TGTGCCAGCAGTAACGGGGCCTACAATGAGCAGTTCTTC

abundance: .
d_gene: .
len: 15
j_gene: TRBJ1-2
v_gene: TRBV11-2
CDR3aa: CASSLEEGTTYGYTF
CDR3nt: TGTGCCAGCAGCTTAGAGGAGGGAACAACTTATGGCTACACCTTC

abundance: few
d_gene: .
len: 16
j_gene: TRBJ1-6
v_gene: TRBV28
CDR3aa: CASTWVGSSYNSPLHF
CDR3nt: TGTGCCAGTACCTGGGTGGGGAGCTCCTATAATTCACCCCTCCACTTT

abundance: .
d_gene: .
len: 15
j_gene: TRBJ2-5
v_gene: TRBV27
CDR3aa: CASSLIPQRAETQYF
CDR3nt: TGTGCCAGCAGTTTAATTCCACAGCGGGCAGAGACCCAGTACTTC

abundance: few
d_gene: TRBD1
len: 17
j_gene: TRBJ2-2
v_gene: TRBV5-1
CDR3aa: CASSPRPGQGVTGELFF
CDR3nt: TGCGCCAGCAGCCCCAGACCGGGACAGGGTGTGACCGGGGAGCTGTTTTTT

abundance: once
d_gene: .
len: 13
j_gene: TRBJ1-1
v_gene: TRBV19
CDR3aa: CASSLSSGTEAFF
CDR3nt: TGTGCCAGTAGTTTGAGCTCGGGCACTGAAGCTTTCTTT

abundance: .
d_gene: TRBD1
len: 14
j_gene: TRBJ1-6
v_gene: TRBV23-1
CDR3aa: CASSQWTGGSPLHF
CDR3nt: TGCGCCAGCAGTCAATGGACAGGGGGTTCACCCCTCCACTTT

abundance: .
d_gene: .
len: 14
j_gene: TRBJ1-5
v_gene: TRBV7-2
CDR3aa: CASSLVTVNQPQHF
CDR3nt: TGTGCCAGCAGCTTGGTGACAGTCAATCAGCCCCAGCATTTT

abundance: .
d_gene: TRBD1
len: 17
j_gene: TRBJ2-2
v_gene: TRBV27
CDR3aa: CASSALGTGLLDGELFF
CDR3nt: TGTGCCAGCAGCGCGTTGGGGACAGGGCTTTTGGACGGGGAGCTGTTTTTT

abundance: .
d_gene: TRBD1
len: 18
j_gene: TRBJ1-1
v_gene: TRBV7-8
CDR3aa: CASSRKAGTGIMNTEAFF
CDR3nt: TGTGCCAGCAGCCGGAAAGCCGGGACAGGGATCATGAACACTGAAGCTTTCTTT

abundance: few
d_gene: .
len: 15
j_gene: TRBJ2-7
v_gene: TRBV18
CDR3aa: CASSPSRVGSYEQYF
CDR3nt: TGTGCCAGCTCACCATCCAGGGTGGGCTCCTACGAGCAGTACTTC

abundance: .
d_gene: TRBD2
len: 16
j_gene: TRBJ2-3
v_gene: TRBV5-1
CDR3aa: CASSALAGGLTDTQYF
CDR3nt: TGCGCCAGCAGCGCCCTAGCGGGGGGACTCACAGATACGCAGTATTTT

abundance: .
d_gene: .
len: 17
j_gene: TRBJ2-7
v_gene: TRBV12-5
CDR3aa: CASGLVRLGGAPYEQYF
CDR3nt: TGTGCTAGTGGTTTGGTACGGCTTGGAGGCGCCCCCTACGAGCAGTACTTC

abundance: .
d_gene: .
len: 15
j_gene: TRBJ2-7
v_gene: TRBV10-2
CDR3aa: CASSAFWEGVGEQYF
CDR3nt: TGCGCCAGCAGTGCTTTCTGGGAGGGGGTGGGGGAGCAGTACTTC

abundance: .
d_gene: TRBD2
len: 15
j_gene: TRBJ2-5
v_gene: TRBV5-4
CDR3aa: CASSRRLAGEETQYF
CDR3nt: TGTGCCAGCAGCCGCCGACTAGCGGGGGAAGAGACCCAGTACTTC

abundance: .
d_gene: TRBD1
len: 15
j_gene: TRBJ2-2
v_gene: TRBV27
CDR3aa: CASSTRTGNTGELFF
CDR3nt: TGTGCCAGCAGTACCAGGACAGGGAACACCGGGGAGCTGTTTTTT

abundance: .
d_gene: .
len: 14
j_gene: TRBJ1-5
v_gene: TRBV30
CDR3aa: CAWSVGTGHQPQHF
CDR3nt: TGTGCCTGGAGTGTCGGTACAGGGCATCAGCCCCAGCATTTT

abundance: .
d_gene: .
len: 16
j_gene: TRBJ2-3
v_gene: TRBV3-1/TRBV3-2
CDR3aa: CASSPPWLASTDTQYF
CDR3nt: TGTGCCAGCAGCCCCCCATGGCTAGCGAGCACAGATACGCAGTATTTT

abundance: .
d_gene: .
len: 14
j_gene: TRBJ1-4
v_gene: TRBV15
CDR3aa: CATSRVRTNEKLFF
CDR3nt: TGTGCCACCAGCAGAGTGAGGACTAATGAAAAACTGTTTTTT

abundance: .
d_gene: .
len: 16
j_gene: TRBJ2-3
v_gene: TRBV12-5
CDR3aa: CASGLVREFLTDTQYF
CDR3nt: TGTGCTAGTGGTTTGGTACGGGAATTTCTCACAGATACGCAGTATTTT

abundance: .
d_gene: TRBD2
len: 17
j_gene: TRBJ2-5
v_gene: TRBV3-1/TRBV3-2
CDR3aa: CASSQGKAGGPQETQYF
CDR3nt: TGTGCCAGCAGCCAAGGGAAAGCGGGGGGGCCTCAAGAGACCCAGTACTTC

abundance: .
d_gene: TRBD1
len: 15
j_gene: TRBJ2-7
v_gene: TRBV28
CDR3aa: CASSFLLGTVYEQYF
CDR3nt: TGTGCCAGCAGCTTCCTCCTCGGGACAGTCTACGAGCAGTACTTC

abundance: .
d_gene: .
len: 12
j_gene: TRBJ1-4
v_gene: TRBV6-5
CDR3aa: CASSPSHGKLFF
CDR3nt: TGTGCCAGCAGCCCCTCCCACGGAAAACTGTTTTTT

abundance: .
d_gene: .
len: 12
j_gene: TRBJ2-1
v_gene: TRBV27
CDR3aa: CASSQGYNEQFF
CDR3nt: TGTGCCAGCAGCCAGGGCTACAATGAGCAGTTCTTC

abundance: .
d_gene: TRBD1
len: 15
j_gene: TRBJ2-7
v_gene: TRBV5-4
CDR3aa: CASSARGRGTYEQYF
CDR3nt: TGTGCCAGCAGCGCCAGGGGGAGAGGGACCTACGAGCAGTACTTC